The source of this TCR beta chain is a study of blood T cell repertoires in COVID-19. Study in general: COVID-19 samples from acute and convalescent phases originated in the United States, Italy and Spain. PBMCs, B-cell-depleted T cells, or T cells were the source of the cDNA or gDNA that made up the material.

Study processing details: Amplification from reference gene primers served as the basis for estimated nucleated cell counts. Profiled with immunoSEQ multiplex PCR; TCRdb holds only in-frame clones, not every one. V and J calls and clone size follow that table, whereas D and trimming were derived from the DNA. Altogether approximately 250,000 clones are present, roughly 82% being singletons, with the ten largest covering approximately 5%. Enrolment of Seattle patients took place during active infection, and they were followed longitudinally. From germline, CDR1 is LNHDA and CDR2 SQIVND (reference sequence). CDR3 length equals 13 residues. Trimming shortened V by 2 bases and J by 2 bases, and 6 bases separated the two germline ends.

Sequenced: peripheral blood. The rearrangement uses TRBV19 and TRBJ1-2, with D unclear. The source is a woman aged 80 or over with COVID-19, enrolled during active disease. The CDR3 spells CASSIIRNYGYTF. For the CDR3, the DNA is TGTGCCAGTAGTATAATCAGGAACTATGGCTACACCTTC.